These T cell receptor beta chains were read from a single sample in a study of post-analysis software for immune sequencing data. TCRdb re-analysed the PCR reads in MiXCR, keeping a single row per CDR3 protein. The sample includes a few hundred thousand distinct CDR3 sequences, around 34% of them seen just once. Specimen: blood. The origin of the receptors is a girl aged 2 to 17 with multiple sclerosis. Each CDR3 is given with its conserved first and last residue. D genes are given only for firm matches. Clone size appears in some rows only: once, few, many, or a class for an expanded clone.

clone size,CDR3 length,D gene,V gene,J gene,CDR3 DNA,CDR3 protein
-,13,TRBD1,TRBV9,TRBJ2-5,TGTGCCAGCGGGTTGGACAGGGAGGAGACCCAGTACTTC,CASGLDREETQYF
-,15,TRBD1,TRBV15,TRBJ1-1,TGTGCCACCAGCAGGTCAGGGGGCGCGTGGACTGAAGCTTTCTTT,CATSRSGGAWTEAFF
few,18,-,TRBV3-1,TRBJ2-1,TGTGCCAGCAGCCCTAGAGTGGTTCTAGGTTCCCTTGGCAATGAGCAGTTCTTC,CASSPRVVLGSLGNEQFF
few,15,TRBD1,TRBV5-1,TRBJ1-1,TGCGCCAGCGCCGCGAGGACAGGGTCGAGCGCTGAAGCTTTCTTT,CASAARTGSSAEAFF
few,13,-,TRBV20-1,TRBJ2-7,TGCAGTGCTACCTGGGACGGAACCTACGAGCAGTACTTC,CSATWDGTYEQYF
-,16,-,TRBV5-1,TRBJ2-5,TGCGCCAGCAGCTTGGATGCCGGGCCATTTGGAGAGACCCAGTACTTC,CASSLDAGPFGETQYF
-,15,-,TRBV29-1,TRBJ1-2,TGCAGCGTTCTCAGAAGGGGGGGCGCTGGCTATGGCTACACCTTC,CSVLRRGGAGYGYTF
few,12,TRBD1,TRBV29-1,TRBJ2-7,TGCAGCGTTGATGAAGGGACAGGGGGCCAGTACTTC,CSVDEGTGGQYF
-,12,-,TRBV7-3,TRBJ2-5,TGTGCCAGTCTGCGGGACCAAGAGACCCAGTACTTC,CASLRDQETQYF
few,17,TRBD1,TRBV7-9,TRBJ2-5,TGTGCCAGCAGCTGGGGACGGACAGGGTACTCCCAAGAGACCCAGTACTTC,CASSWGRTGYSQETQYF
-,15,-,TRBV27,TRBJ2-3,TGTGCCAGCAGTCGGCGACAGGCTAGCACAGATACGCAGTATTTT,CASSRRQASTDTQYF
-,15,-,TRBV9,TRBJ1-2,TGTGCCAGCAGCGTAGCTAGAGACCTTAACTATGGCTACACCTTC,CASSVARDLNYGYTF
-,16,-,TRBV7-9,TRBJ2-1,TGTGCCAGCAGCCGGGGGGGAGGGACAGATATTGGTGAGCAGTTCTTC,CASSRGGGTDIGEQFF
few,14,TRBD1,TRBV20-1,TRBJ1-1,TGCAGTGCTAGACGGACAGGATTTAACACTGAAGCTTTCTTT,CSARRTGFNTEAFF
-,14,TRBD2,TRBV13,TRBJ2-5,TGTGCCAGCAGCTTCTGGAGCGGGACTCGGACCCAGTACTTC,CASSFWSGTRTQYF
-,14,-,TRBV6-4,TRBJ1-2,TGTGCCAGCAGTGAGGGAAGGGGGAGCTATGGCTACACCTTC,CASSEGRGSYGYTF
-,15,TRBD2,TRBV7-9,TRBJ2-5,TGTGCCAGCAGCTTAGGCCAAGGGAGGGAAGAGACCCAGTACTTC,CASSLGQGREETQYF
few,12,-,TRBV20-1,TRBJ1-2,TGCAGTGCTAGCGGGCAGAACTATGGCTACACCTTC,CSASGQNYGYTF
-,13,-,TRBV10-3,TRBJ1-4,TGTGCCATCAGTGAGACCTTTCCTGAAAAACTGTTTTTT,CAISETFPEKLFF
-,14,TRBD1,TRBV20-1,TRBJ2-7,TGCAGTGCTAGCCAGGGGGCCTCCCACTACGAGCAGTACTTC,CSASQGASHYEQYF
few,15,-,TRBV28,TRBJ2-7,TGTGCCAGCAGTTTTCTACAGGGGGGGGACTACGAGCAGTACTTC,CASSFLQGGDYEQYF
-,16,-,TRBV11-1,TRBJ1-1,TGTGCCAGCAGCTTACGCGCCACCCGGGCGAACACTGAAGCTTTCTTT,CASSLRATRANTEAFF
few,13,-,TRBV20-1,TRBJ1-2,TGCAGTGCGCCGCGCCCGAGTCCCTATGGCTACACCTTC,CSAPRPSPYGYTF
few,16,TRBD2,TRBV5-1,TRBJ2-3,TGCGCCAGCAGCTTGTGGTTCCAGCGGGGTTCTGATACGCAGTATTTT,CASSLWFQRGSDTQYF
-,13,-,TRBV5-6,TRBJ2-7,TGTGCCAGCAGCTTGGGGCCGTTTAACGAGCAGTACTTC,CASSLGPFNEQYF
few,14,-,TRBV6-6,TRBJ2-5,TGTGCCAGCAGTTACTCGAATTACCAAGAGACCCAGTACTTC,CASSYSNYQETQYF
-,16,-,TRBV15,TRBJ2-5,TGTACCACCAGCAGGGGACCTCTGGGGGGCCAGGAGACCCAGTACTTC,CTTSRGPLGGQETQYF